This is a list of T cell receptor beta chains from one sample in a study of T cells expressing NK-cell markers. TCRdb re-called the 5' RACE reads, yielding one record per CDR3 amino acid sequence without DNA. The sample has a few hundred thousand distinct CDR3 sequences. The material sequenced was blood T cells: a sorted CD56 or NKG2C T cell subset, CD4+ or CD8+ T cells, or bulk PBMC T cells (not recorded which). These receptors came from a man aged 18 to 29 in good health. CDR3s include the opening cysteine and the closing phenylalanine or tryptophan. Each record gives: J gene, V gene, CDR3 protein.

TRBJ2-5 | TRBV5-5 | CASSFSFWAGQETQYF
TRBJ2-7 | TRBV7-8 | CASSPTRLAGAYEQYF
TRBJ2-1 | TRBV9 | CASSVDTGRSEQFF
TRBJ2-1 | TRBV20-1 | CSARRNDNEQFF
TRBJ1-1 | TRBV20-1 | CSARDPTGGDLAFF
TRBJ2-2 | TRBV12-5 | CASGLVLSSLDGELFF
TRBJ2-4 | TRBV6-5 | CASSLTGVSKNIQYF
TRBJ2-5 | TRBV18 | CASSPGLAGGPETQYF
TRBJ2-1 | TRBV9 | CASSGTLARTYNEQFF
TRBJ2-1 | TRBV7-3 | CASSLTGQGDEQFF
TRBJ1-1 | TRBV12-3/TRBV12-4 | CASSPGNRGANTEAFF
TRBJ2-1 | TRBV12-3/TRBV12-4 | CASRRGRPFAPFF
TRBJ2-1 | TRBV5-1 | CASSSRAGGPQEQFF
TRBJ2-1 | TRBV25-1 | CASSVGLAGAQEEQFF
TRBJ2-7 | TRBV20-1 | CSALVGDSYEQYF
TRBJ2-4 | TRBV9 | CASSQTAGAKNIQYF
TRBJ1-2 | TRBV6-2/TRBV6-3 | CASRGTAPNYGYTF
TRBJ2-3 | TRBV9 | CASSFGDSPGDTQYF
TRBJ1-1 | TRBV7-2 | CASSFGRYTEAFF
TRBJ2-7 | TRBV5-1 | CASSPQGGLLSYEQYF
TRBJ1-4 | TRBV6-5 | CASSYTRGIGEKLFF
TRBJ1-2 | TRBV7-9 | CASTQGQGYRDGYTF
TRBJ2-2 | TRBV12-3/TRBV12-4 | CASRPGRNTGELFF
TRBJ2-3 | TRBV18 | CASSLHPGEFTDTQYF
TRBJ2-1 | TRBV29-1 | CSVVPSGSLSYNEQFF
TRBJ1-1 | TRBV10-3 | CAISETGLGTEAFF
TRBJ1-5 | TRBV29-1 | CSVAQGAGQPQHF
TRBJ1-5 | TRBV10-3 | CAIAPTGTSNQPQHF
TRBJ2-6 | TRBV6-2/TRBV6-3 | CASSYSTGRWGANVLTF
TRBJ2-2 | TRBV6-5 | CASSYSPGTSRTGELFF
TRBJ2-1 | TRBV29-1 | CSARDRVISYNEQFF